The 16 T cell receptor beta chains below were found in one sample sequenced in a study of T cell responses to AZD1222 COVID-19 vaccine. Using immunoSEQ multiplex PCR, the repertoire was profiled, and TCRdb retains in-frame clones only, with some absent. Of about 100,000 clones in the sample, roughly 86% are singletons; the top ten hold approximately 5.1%. The starting material was peripheral blood, obtained on day 0 of AZD1222 vaccination. The receptor source for this set is an adult in good health.

This sequence joins TRBV6-5 and TRBJ2-7; tentatively, D is TRBD1 (6 bases). V shed 8 bases and J shed 3 bases, with 17 bases lying between them. This CDR3 contains 14 residues. Germline lookup yields CDR1 MNHEY and CDR2 SVGAGI. CDR3 loop: CASRTGHRLYEQYF. The CDR3 DNA sequence: TGTGCCAGCCGGACGGGACACCGACTCTACGAGCAGTACTTC.

The V call is TRBV6-5, the J call TRBJ1-2; 10 bases match TRBD1. From germline, CDR1 is MNHEY and CDR2 SVGAGI. J was trimmed by 5 bases and V by 2 bases; bases with no gene match: 2. CDR3 size: 14 residues. Written as DNA, the CDR3 is TGTGCCAGCAGTTACGGGACAGGGGATTATGGCTACACCTTC. Translation: CASSYGTGDYGYTF.

This chain connects TRBV2 to TRBJ1-1, with D possibly matching TRBD1 (5 bases). The CDR3 sequence is 12 residues long. The V gene's germline CDR1 is SNHLY and CDR2 FYNNEI. V was clipped by 10 bases and J by 6 bases, with 15 bases between them. CDR3 in DNA: TGTGCCATCCCACGGGGCCGGGCTGAAGCTTTCTTT. It codes for CAIPRGRAEAFF.

The chain is built from TRBV28 and TRBJ1-1; maybe TRBD1 (6 bases). The CDR3 contains 13 residues. V was pared by 2 bases and J by 3 bases, with 7 bases between. Per the germline V gene, CDR1 is MDHEN and CDR2 is SYDVKM. As DNA, the CDR3 is TGTGCCAGCAGTTTAGAGGGGGACACTGAAGCTTTCTTT. Amino acids: CASSLEGDTEAFF.

This CDR3 reads CASSLGDGTLVGTQYF. The CDR3 DNA follows: TGTGCCAGCAGCTTGGGTGACGGAACCCTCGTGGGGACCCAGTACTTC. The gene calls are TRBV11-2 and TRBJ2-5; D not certain. CDR1 SGHAT and CDR2 FQNNGV come from the germline V gene. The CDR3 is 16 amino acids. The V and J ends lost 3 bases and 7 bases respectively, with 21 bases between them.

V and J are TRBV7-9 and TRBJ1-5, with D tentatively TRBD1 (5 bases). Trimming pared 5 bases from V and 4 bases from J, leaving 9 bases between. This CDR3 is 13 amino acids long. In germline, CDR1 is SEHNR, CDR2 FQNEAQ (reference sequence). This chain's CDR3 is CASSVGANQPQHF. Here the CDR3 DNA reads TGTGCCAGCAGCGTAGGGGCAAATCAGCCCCAGCATTTT.

The CDR3 loop reads CASSQDRSSGGTDTQYF. CDR3 in DNA: TGCGCCAGCAGCCAAGATCGTTCGAGCGGGGGGACAGATACGCAGTATTTT. V is TRBV4-1 and J is TRBJ2-3; 9 nucleotides line up with TRBD2. Germline V gene lookup returns CDR1 MGHRA and CDR2 YSYEKL. CDR3 length: 17 amino acids. With V trimmed by 0 bases and J by 3 bases, 7 bases remained unmatched.

This chain joins TRBV30 and TRBJ1-1, with TRBD1 identical over 7 bases. Germline CDR1 GTSNPN, CDR2 SVGIG (reference sequence). Trimming took 3 bases from V and 8 from J; bases not matched to a gene: 9. The CDR3 consists of 13 residues. This CDR3 is CAWSTQGQTEAFF. The CDR3 DNA reads as TGTGCCTGGAGCACCCAGGGACAGACGGAAGCTTTCTTT.

The V and J genes are TRBV27 and TRBJ1-6, with D unresolved. The V end was cut by 5 bases, the J end by 9 bases, with 17 bases between. CDR3 size: 15 residues. From germline, CDR1 is MNHEY and CDR2 SMNVEV (reference sequence). CDR3 DNA sequence: TGTGCCAGCAGTCCGATGGACGGCATCGGTTCACCCCTCCACTTT. Its translation: CASSPMDGIGSPLHF.

The V call is TRBV5-1, the J call TRBJ2-1; D is tentatively TRBD1 or TRBD2 (5 bases each). V shed 2 bases and J shed 4 bases, with 10 bases lying between them. Germline CDR1 is SGHRS and CDR2 is YFSETQ. The CDR3 is 14 amino acids. CDR3 in amino acids: CASSLGDEYNEQFF. The CDR3 DNA reads TGCGCCAGCAGCTTAGGGGACGAGTACAATGAGCAGTTCTTC.

The CDR3 bases are TGTGCCAGCAGTTCCGTCGGGACAGGGGGCTTTGGCTACACCTTC. Translation: CASSSVGTGGFGYTF. The chain has TRBV6-2 or TRBV6-3 and TRBJ1-2; 12 positions agree with TRBD1. The CDR3 length is 15 residues. Germline V lookup: CDR1 MNHEY, CDR2 SVGEGT. V lost 4 bases to trimming and J lost 7 bases; unmatched junction nucleotides: 7.

The chain links TRBV11-3 to TRBJ1-6; no firm D call. Germline lookup yields CDR1 SGHNT and CDR2 YENEEA. CDR3 size: 14 residues. Trimming shortened V by 5 bases and J by 6 bases, and 11 bases separated the two germline ends. The chain's CDR3 is CASSQGGPNSPLHF. The CDR3 region has the DNA TGTGCCAGCAGCCAAGGAGGTCCTAATTCACCCCTCCACTTT.

This chain links TRBV10-2 with TRBJ2-7, with D possibly matching TRBD2 (5 bases). The germline gives CDR1 WSHSY, CDR2 SAAADI. The ends were cut back, 6 bases at V and 4 bases at J, with 16 bases in the middle. The CDR3 runs to 14 residues. Written as DNA, the CDR3 is TGCGCCAGCAGGGACGGATCCGCGGGTTACGAGCAGTACTTC. As protein: CASRDGSAGYEQYF.

This clone appeared a single time. V is TRBV5-1 and J is TRBJ1-1, with D possibly matching TRBD1 (6 bases). V dropped 3 bases and J dropped 4 bases, with 10 bases sitting between them. This CDR3 is built from 13 residues. Germline V gene data show CDR1 as SGHRS and CDR2 as YFSETQ. The CDR3 is CASSWQGSTEAFF. The CDR3 DNA is TGCGCCAGCAGCTGGCAGGGGAGCACTGAAGCTTTCTTT.

V and J are TRBV6-2 or TRBV6-3 and TRBJ2-1; 7 nucleotides line up with TRBD2. V was pared by 2 bases and J by 4 bases, with 5 bases of the junction left unmatched. The germline gives CDR1 MNHEY, CDR2 SVGEGT. The CDR3 sequence is 15 residues long. CDR3 bases: TGTGCCAGCAGTTACGCTGGCGGGGGTTACAATGAGCAGTTCTTC. This translates into CASSYAGGGYNEQFF.

V and J are TRBV4-3 and TRBJ2-3; 9 nucleotides line up with TRBD1. CDR1 and CDR2 from the germline V gene are LGHNA and YSLEER. The CDR3 extends over 16 amino acids. With V trimmed by 0 bases and J by 3 bases, 4 bases remained unmatched. CDR3 residues: CASSQDPGTGTDTQYF. The CDR3 DNA reads as TGCGCCAGCAGCCAAGATCCCGGGACAGGGACAGATACGCAGTATTTT.